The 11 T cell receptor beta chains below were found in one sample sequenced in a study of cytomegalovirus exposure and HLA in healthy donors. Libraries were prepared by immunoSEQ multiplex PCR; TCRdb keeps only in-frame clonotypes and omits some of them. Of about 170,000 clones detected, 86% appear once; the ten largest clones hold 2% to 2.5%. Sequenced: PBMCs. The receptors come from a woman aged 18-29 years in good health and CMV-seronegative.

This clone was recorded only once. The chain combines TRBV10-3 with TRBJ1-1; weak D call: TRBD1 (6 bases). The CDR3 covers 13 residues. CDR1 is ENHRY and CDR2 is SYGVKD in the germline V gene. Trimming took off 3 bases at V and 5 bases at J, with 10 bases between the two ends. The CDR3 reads CAISDKGVTEAFF. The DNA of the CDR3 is TGTGCCATCAGTGACAAGGGGGTAACTGAAGCTTTCTTT.

CDR3 sequence: CASSPGGLDTQYF. The CDR3 coding sequence is TGTGCCAGCAGTCCCGGGGGGCTGGATACGCAGTATTTT. The gene calls are TRBV7-3 and TRBJ2-3; D perhaps matches TRBD2 (7 bases). Deletions cut 6 bases from V and 6 bases from J, with 13 bases between. The CDR3 is 13 residues long. The V gene's germline CDR1 is SGHTA and CDR2 FQGTGA.

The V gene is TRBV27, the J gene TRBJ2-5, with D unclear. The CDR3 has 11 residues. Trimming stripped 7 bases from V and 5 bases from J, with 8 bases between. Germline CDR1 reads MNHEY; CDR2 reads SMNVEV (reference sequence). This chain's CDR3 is CASISGETQYF. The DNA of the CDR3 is TGTGCCAGCATTTCCGGGGAGACCCAGTACTTC.

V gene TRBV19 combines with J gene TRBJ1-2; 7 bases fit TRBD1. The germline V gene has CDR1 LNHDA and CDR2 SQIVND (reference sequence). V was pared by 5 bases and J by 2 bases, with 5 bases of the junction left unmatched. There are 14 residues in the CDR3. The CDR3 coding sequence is TGTGCCAGTAGTCCCCGGACAGGAAACTATGGCTACACCTTC. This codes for CASSPRTGNYGYTF.

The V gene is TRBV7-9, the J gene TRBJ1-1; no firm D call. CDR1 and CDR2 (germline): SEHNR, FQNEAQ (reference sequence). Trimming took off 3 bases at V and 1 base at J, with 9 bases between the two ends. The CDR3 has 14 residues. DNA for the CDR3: TGTGCCAGCAGCTTGCCAGGCTGGAACACTGAAGCTTTCTTT. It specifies CASSLPGWNTEAFF.

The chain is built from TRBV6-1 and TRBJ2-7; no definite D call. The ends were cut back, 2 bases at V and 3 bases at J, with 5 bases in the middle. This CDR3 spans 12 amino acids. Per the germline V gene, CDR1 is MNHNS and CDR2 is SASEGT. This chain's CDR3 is CASSEIGYEQYF. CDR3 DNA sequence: TGTGCCAGCAGTGAAATCGGCTACGAGCAGTACTTC.

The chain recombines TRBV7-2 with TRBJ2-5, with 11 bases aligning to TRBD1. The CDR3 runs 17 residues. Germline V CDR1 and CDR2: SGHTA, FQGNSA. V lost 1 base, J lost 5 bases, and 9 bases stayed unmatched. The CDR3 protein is CASSLGWRTGGQETQYF. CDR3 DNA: TGTGCCAGCAGCTTAGGATGGAGGACAGGGGGCCAGGAGACCCAGTACTTC.

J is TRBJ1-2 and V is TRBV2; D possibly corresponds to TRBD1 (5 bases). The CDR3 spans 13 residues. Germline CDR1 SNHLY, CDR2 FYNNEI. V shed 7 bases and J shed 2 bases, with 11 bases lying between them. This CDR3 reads CASTRALNYGYTF. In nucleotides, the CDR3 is TGTGCCAGCACCAGGGCCCTGAACTATGGCTACACCTTC.

Written as DNA, the CDR3 is TGCAGCGTTGCGGGGGGGGACGAGAACACTGAAGCTTTCTTT. This encodes CSVAGGDENTEAFF. The chain has TRBV29-1 and TRBJ1-1, with a weak D call TRBD1 (5 bases). The CDR3 length is 14 residues. Between the trimmed V and J ends, which lost 4 bases and 1 base, there was a span of 13 bases. The germline V gene encodes CDR1 SQVTM and CDR2 ANQGSEA.

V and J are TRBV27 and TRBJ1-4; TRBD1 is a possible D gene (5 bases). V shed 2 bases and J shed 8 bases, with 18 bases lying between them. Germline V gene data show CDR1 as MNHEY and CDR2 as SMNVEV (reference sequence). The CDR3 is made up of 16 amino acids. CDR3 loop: CASSLGGDVLGEKLFF. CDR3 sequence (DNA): TGTGCCAGCAGTTTAGGCGGGGACGTCCTGGGCGAAAAACTGTTTTTT.

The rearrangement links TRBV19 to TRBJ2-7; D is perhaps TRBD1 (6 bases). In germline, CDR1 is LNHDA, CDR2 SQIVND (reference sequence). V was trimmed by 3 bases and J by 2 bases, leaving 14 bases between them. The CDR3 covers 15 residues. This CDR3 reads CASSIGTSFPYEQYF. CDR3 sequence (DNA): TGTGCCAGTAGTATTGGGACAAGCTTCCCCTACGAGCAGTACTTC.